This TCR beta chain was captured by sequencing in a study of Graves' ophthalmopathy and Graves' hyperthyroidism. Across the study: Hyperthyroidism was considered stable when no ophthalmopathy appeared within 18 months of follow-up.

On this clonotype: The final CDR3 position lacks the conserved phenylalanine or tryptophan, pointing to a likely read error.

The junction had 5 bases not matched to a gene; V was cut back by 4 bases and J by 3 bases. CDR1 and CDR2 from the germline V gene are SQVTM and ANQGSEA. This CDR3 spans 13 amino acids. As the template, RNA transcripts were used to amplify TCR beta CDR3 regions. An opening RT-PCR round employed HTBI primers and preceded a second-round multiplex PCR. MiXCR was run by TCRdb on the multiplex PCR reads, yielding one entry per CDR3 protein. Of approximately 1.2 million distinct CDR3 sequences listed, roughly two fifths are singletons. The material sequenced was peripheral blood or thyroid tissue (not recorded which). The rearrangement uses TRBV29-1 and TRBJ1-2; 7 bases align to TRBD1. This TCR was recovered from an adult man with Graves' hyperthyroidism. In DNA form, the CDR3 reads TGCAGCGTTGGACAGGGAGTTTACTATGGCTACACCCTC. Translating gives CSVGQGVYYGYTL.